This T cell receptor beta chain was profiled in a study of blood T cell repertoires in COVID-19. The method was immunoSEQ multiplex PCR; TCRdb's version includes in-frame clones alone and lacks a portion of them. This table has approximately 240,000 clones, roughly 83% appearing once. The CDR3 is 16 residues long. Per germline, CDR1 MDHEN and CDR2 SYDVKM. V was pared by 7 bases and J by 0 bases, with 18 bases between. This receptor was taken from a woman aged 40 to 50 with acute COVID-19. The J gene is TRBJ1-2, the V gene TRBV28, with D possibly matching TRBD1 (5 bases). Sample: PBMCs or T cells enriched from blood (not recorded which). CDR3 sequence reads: CASTSQGTRSNYGYTF. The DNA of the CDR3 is TGTGCCAGCACCTCTCAGGGCACCCGCTCTAACTATGGCTACACCTTC.